The 12 T cell receptor beta chains presented below share a single source sample, sequenced in a study of CD8 T cells in Susac syndrome. Reverse transcription used roughly 0.5 to 1 ug RNA and random hexamers. MiXCR, applied by TCRdb to the immunoSEQ multiplex PCR reads, yields one record per CDR3 protein. The profile covers about 180,000 distinct CDR3 sequences, with about 95% appearing a single time and about 0.16% taken by the ten largest. The source material was CD8+ T cells from PBMCs. The receptor set was obtained from a human donor with multiple sclerosis.

For this clonotype: At one end the junction does not follow the germline gene, possibly because of a read error. This rearrangement joins TRBV29-1 to TRBJ1-2; D perhaps matches TRBD1 (5 bases). The CDR3 covers 10 residues. The V gene's germline CDR1 is SQVTM and CDR2 ANQGSEA. In DNA form, the CDR3 reads TGCAGCGTTGAGGGTCCGACAGTGCCCTTC. Translation gives CSVEGPTVPF. The full variable domain, in which reference TRBV29-1 and TRBJ1-2 provide the parts outside the CDR3, is SAVISQKPSRDICQRGTSLTIQCQVDSQVTMMFWYRQQPGQSLTLIATANQGSEATYESGFVIDKFPISRPNLTFSTLTVSNMSPEDSSIYLCSVEGPTVPFGSGTRLTVV.

The genes are TRBV3-1 and TRBJ1-6; D call uncertain. CDR3 length: 17 residues. CDR1 and CDR2 from the germline V gene are LGHDT and YNNKEL (reference sequence). V dropped 0 bases and J dropped 6 bases, with 15 bases sitting between them. The CDR3 DNA follows: TGTGCCAGCAGCCAAGAAGGAAAGAGTCTGATTAATTCACCCCTCCACTTT. Its protein product is CASSQEGKSLINSPLHF. Based on the CDR3 plus reference TRBV3-1 and TRBJ1-6, the full variable domain is DTAVSQTPKYLVTQMGNDKSIKCEQNLGHDTMYWYKQDSKKFLKIMFSYNNKELIINETVPNRFSPKSPDKAHLNLHINSLELGDSAVYFCASSQEGKSLINSPLHFGNGTRLTVT.

The V call is TRBV5-1, the J call TRBJ2-3; 13 nucleotides match TRBD2. Germline V gene sequence: CDR1 SGHRS, CDR2 YFSETQ. V gave up 2 bases and J gave up 0 bases; unmatched junction bases: 6. CDR3 length: 18 residues. The CDR3 DNA follows: TGCGCCAGCAGCTTACTAGCGGGGGGGATCTCTAGCACAGATACGCAGTATTTT. This encodes CASSLLAGGISSTDTQYF.

The gene calls are TRBV7-8 and TRBJ2-3; a possible D gene is TRBD1 (6 bases). V gave up 5 bases and J gave up 4 bases, with 19 bases separating them. CDR1 and CDR2 from the germline V gene are SGHVS and FQNEAQ. This CDR3 has 16 amino acids. CDR3 residues: CASSPRGPLGPDTQYF. The CDR3 DNA reads TGTGCCAGCAGCCCCAGGGGTCCCCTGGGTCCAGATACGCAGTATTTT.

The chain joins TRBV29-1 to TRBJ1-1; TRBD1 aligns across 7 bases. The V gene end was trimmed by 7 bases and the J gene end by 9 bases; junction bases not matched to a gene: 11. The CDR3 runs to 12 residues. The germline gives CDR1 SQVTM, CDR2 ANQGSEA. DNA for the CDR3: TGCAGCGCCGGGTCGGGACAGCTTAAAGCTTTCTTT. Translated: CSAGSGQLKAFF.

V usage is TRBV20-1 and J usage is TRBJ1-5; TRBD1 is a possible D gene (5 bases). The germline gives CDR1 DFQATT, CDR2 SNEGSKA (reference sequence). The V end lost 6 bases, the J end lost 3 bases, and 24 bases lay between the germline ends. The CDR3 loop spans 17 amino acids. CDR3 sequence: CSAFLLGEIGNNQPQHF. In nucleotides, the CDR3 is TGCAGTGCCTTCCTACTAGGGGAAATAGGAAACAATCAGCCCCAGCATTTT.

The V call is TRBV4-2, the J call TRBJ2-7; D is unclear. The CDR3 contains 16 residues. Trimming took 0 bases from V and 1 from J, leaving 13 bases between them. Germline-derived CDR1 and CDR2 are LGHNA and YNFKEQ. In DNA form, the CDR3 reads TGTGCCAGCAGCCAAGAGCCCAGGTGGGGATCCTACGAGCAGTACTTC. Protein: CASSQEPRWGSYEQYF.

The chain links TRBV19 to TRBJ2-3, with D perhaps matching TRBD2 (6 bases). V was pared by 1 base and J by 0 bases, with 8 bases between. Germline CDR1 LNHDA, CDR2 SQIVND (reference sequence). CDR3 size: 15 residues. CDR3 sequence reads: CASSIVAASTDTQYF. In DNA form, the CDR3 reads TGTGCCAGTAGTATAGTAGCGGCGAGCACAGATACGCAGTATTTT. Full variable domain (missing parts from reference TRBV19 and TRBJ2-3): DGGITQSPKYLFRKEGQNVTLSCEQNLNHDAMYWYRQDPGQGLRLIYYSQIVNDFQKGDIAEGYSVSREKKESFPLTVTSAQKNPTAFYLCASSIVAASTDTQYFGPGTRLTVL.

The chain joins TRBV2 to TRBJ2-7, with TRBD2 identical over 9 bases. The germline V gene encodes CDR1 SNHLY and CDR2 FYNNEI. The CDR3 is 15 amino acids. Trimming removed 7 bases from V and 1 base from J; junction bases left unmatched: 8. CDR3 sequence: CASTQRGDSSYEQYF. Here the CDR3 DNA reads TGTGCCAGCACCCAGCGGGGGGACAGTTCCTACGAGCAGTACTTC. Full variable domain (remainder filled in from reference TRBV2 and TRBJ2-7): EPEVTQTPSHQVTQMGQEVILRCVPISNHLYFYWYRQILGQKVEFLVSFYNNEISEKSEIFDDQFSVERPDGSNFTLKIRSTKLEDSAMYFCASTQRGDSSYEQYFGPGTRLTVT.

The J gene is TRBJ1-2, the V gene TRBV29-1, with 9 positions matching TRBD1. This CDR3 is built from 14 residues. Germline V lookup: CDR1 SQVTM, CDR2 ANQGSEA. The junction had 6 bases not matched to a gene; V was cut back by 2 bases and J by 5 bases. The CDR3 DNA is TGCAGCGTTGAACGGACAGGGGTTCAGTATGGCTACACCTTC. This translates into CSVERTGVQYGYTF.

The chain links TRBV14 to TRBJ2-2; tentatively, D is TRBD1 or TRBD2 (5 bases each). CDR3 length: 20 residues. Deletions cut 1 base from V and 2 bases from J, with 23 bases between. CDR1 is SGHDN, CDR2 FVKESK, per germline. CDR3 DNA sequence: TGTGCCAGCAGCCAAGTCGTAGGGACCCCCACCTATGGCAACACCGGGGAGCTGTTTTTT. The encoded protein is CASSQVVGTPTYGNTGELFF.

The J gene is TRBJ2-7, the V gene TRBV4-1; 8 bases agree with TRBD2. The germline V gene encodes CDR1 MGHRA and CDR2 YSYEKL. The V segment lost 1 base and the J segment 6 bases; nucleotides outside the gene matches: 8. The CDR3 consists of 15 residues. DNA for the CDR3: TGCGCCAGCAGCCAAGTCAGCGGGAGCGCAGTCGAGCAGTACTTC. This sequence encodes CASSQVSGSAVEQYF.